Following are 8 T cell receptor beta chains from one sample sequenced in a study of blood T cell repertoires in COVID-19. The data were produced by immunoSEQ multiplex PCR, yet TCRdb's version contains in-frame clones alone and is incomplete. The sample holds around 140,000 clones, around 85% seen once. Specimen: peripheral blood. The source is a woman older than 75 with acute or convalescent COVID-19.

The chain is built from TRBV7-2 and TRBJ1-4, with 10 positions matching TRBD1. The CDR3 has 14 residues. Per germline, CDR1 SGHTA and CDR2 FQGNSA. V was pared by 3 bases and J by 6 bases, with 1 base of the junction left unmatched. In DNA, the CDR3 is TGTGCCAGCAGCTTGACAGGGGGCTATGAAAAACTGTTTTTT. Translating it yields CASSLTGGYEKLFF. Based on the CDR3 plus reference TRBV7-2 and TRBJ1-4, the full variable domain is GAGVSQSPSNKVTEKGKDVELRCDPISGHTALYWYRQSLGQGLEFLIYFQGNSAPDKSGLPSDRFSAERTGGSVSTLTIQRTQQEDSAVYLCASSLTGGYEKLFFGSGTQLSVL.

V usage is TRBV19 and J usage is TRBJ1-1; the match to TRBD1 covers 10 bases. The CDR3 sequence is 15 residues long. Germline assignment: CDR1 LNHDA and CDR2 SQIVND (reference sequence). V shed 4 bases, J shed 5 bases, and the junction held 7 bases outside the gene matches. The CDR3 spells CASSKRQGARTEAFF. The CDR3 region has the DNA TGTGCCAGTAGTAAACGACAGGGGGCCCGTACTGAAGCTTTCTTT. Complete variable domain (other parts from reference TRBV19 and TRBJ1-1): DGGITQSPKYLFRKEGQNVTLSCEQNLNHDAMYWYRQDPGQGLRLIYYSQIVNDFQKGDIAEGYSVSREKKESFPLTVTSAQKNPTAFYLCASSKRQGARTEAFFGQGTRLTVV.

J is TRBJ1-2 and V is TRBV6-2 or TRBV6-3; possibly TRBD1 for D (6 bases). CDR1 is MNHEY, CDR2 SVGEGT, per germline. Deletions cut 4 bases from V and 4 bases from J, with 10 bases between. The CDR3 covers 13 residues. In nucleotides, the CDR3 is TGTGCCAGCAGTTTCAGCAGGGGCTATGGCTACACCTTC. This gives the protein CASSFSRGYGYTF.

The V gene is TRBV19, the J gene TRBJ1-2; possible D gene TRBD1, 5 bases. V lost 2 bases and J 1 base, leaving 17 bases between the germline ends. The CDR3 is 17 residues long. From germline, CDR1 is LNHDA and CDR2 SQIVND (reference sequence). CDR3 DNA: TGTGCCAGTAGTATATATATCTCAGGGAAGGATAACTATGGCTACACCTTC. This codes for CASSIYISGKDNYGYTF.

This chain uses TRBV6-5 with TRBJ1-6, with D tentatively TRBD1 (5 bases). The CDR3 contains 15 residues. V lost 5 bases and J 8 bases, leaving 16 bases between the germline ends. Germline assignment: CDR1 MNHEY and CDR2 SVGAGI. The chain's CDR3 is CASSPGWGGDSPLHF. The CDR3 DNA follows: TGTGCCAGCAGTCCTGGGTGGGGGGGAGATTCACCCCTCCACTTT.

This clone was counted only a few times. The CDR3 DNA is TGTGCCAGCTCACCCCCCCGACTAGCGGGGGGCCAAGCATACAATGAGCAGTTCTTC. Protein product: CASSPPRLAGGQAYNEQFF. The chain uses TRBV18 and TRBJ2-1; 13 bases match TRBD2. The germline V gene encodes CDR1 KGHSH and CDR2 LQKENI. V lost 3 bases to trimming and J lost 4 bases; unmatched junction nucleotides: 12. The CDR3 extends over 19 amino acids.

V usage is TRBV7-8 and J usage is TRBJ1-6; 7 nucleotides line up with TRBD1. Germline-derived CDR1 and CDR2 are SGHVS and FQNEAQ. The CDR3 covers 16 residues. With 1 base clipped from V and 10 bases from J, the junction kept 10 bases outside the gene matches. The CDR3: CASSLGLETGTSPLHF. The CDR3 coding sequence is TGTGCCAGCAGCTTAGGGTTGGAGACAGGGACATCACCCCTCCACTTT.

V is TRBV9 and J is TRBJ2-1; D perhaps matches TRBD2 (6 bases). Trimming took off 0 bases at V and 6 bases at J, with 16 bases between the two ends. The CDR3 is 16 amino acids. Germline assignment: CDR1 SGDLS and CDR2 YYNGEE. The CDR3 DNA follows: TGTGCCAGCAGCGTAGCCCCTAGACTAGATTTCAATGAGCAGTTCTTC. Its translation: CASSVAPRLDFNEQFF.